The 14 T cell receptor beta chains listed next were all sequenced from one sample in a study of T cell changes during pregnancy in multiple sclerosis (dated by TCRdb to the late 2010s). Library preparation was by the immunoSEQ multiplex PCR assay. TCRdb mirrors the immuneACCESS table, restricted to in-frame sequences. Some clones are absent from its copies; in checked studies, under half trace to an unresolved V gene, and the reason for the others is unknown. For this sample there are around 55,000 clones; 90% to 95% appear just once. Around 4% of the sample is taken by the ten largest. The source was CD8+ T cells from peripheral blood mononuclear cells, collected in the second trimester of pregnancy. These receptors were taken from a female donor with multiple sclerosis, enrolled in a pregnancy study.

The gene calls are TRBV4-1 and TRBJ1-1; 7 positions match TRBD1. With 4 bases clipped from V and 3 bases from J, the junction kept 2 bases outside the gene matches. Germline CDR1 and CDR2: MGHRA and YSYEKL. This CDR3 is 13 amino acids long. The CDR3 region is CASSPTGYTEAFF. In DNA form, the CDR3 reads TGCGCCAGCAGCCCGACAGGGTACACTGAAGCTTTCTTT.

V usage is TRBV27 and J usage is TRBJ2-1; D remains unclear. Germline V gene data show CDR1 as MNHEY and CDR2 as SMNVEV (reference sequence). This CDR3 region has 13 residues. Trimming removed 2 bases from V and 5 bases from J, with 7 bases in between. CDR3 region: CASSLGLHNEQFF. The DNA of the CDR3 is TGTGCCAGCAGTTTAGGGCTGCACAATGAGCAGTTCTTC.

In nucleotides, the CDR3 is TGTGCCAGCAGCTTAGGGAGGGGCGGGGAGCTGTTTTTT. It specifies CASSLGRGGELFF. The rearrangement uses TRBV7-8 and TRBJ2-2; weak D call: TRBD2 (6 bases). The CDR3 has 13 residues. CDR1 and CDR2 from the germline V gene are SGHVS and FQNEAQ. Trimming left V 1 base short and J 7 bases short, with 7 bases between.

Only one count was recorded for this clone. V gene TRBV5-4 combines with J gene TRBJ2-7; D is perhaps TRBD1 (6 bases). Germline V gene sequence: CDR1 SGHNT, CDR2 YYREEE (reference sequence). The CDR3 runs 15 residues. The V end lost 4 bases, the J end lost 9 bases, and 23 bases lay between the germline ends. CDR3 amino acids: CASSKRDNEFNGQYF. The CDR3 DNA reads as TGTGCCAGCAGCAAGAGGGACAACGAGTTCAATGGGCAGTACTTC.

This clone has only a few counts. The chain couples TRBV27 to TRBJ2-7, with 7 bases matching TRBD2. There are 14 residues in the CDR3. The germline V gene has CDR1 MNHEY and CDR2 SMNVEV (reference sequence). Germline trimming cut 2 bases from V and 2 bases from J; bases unmatched to any gene: 3. CDR3 bases: TGTGCCAGCAGTTTAAAGGGAGGGGCCTACGAGCAGTACTTC. Its translation is CASSLKGGAYEQYF.

V gene TRBV30 combines with J gene TRBJ1-2; D gene uncertain. CDR1 is GTSNPN and CDR2 is SVGIG in the germline V gene (reference sequence). V dropped 8 bases and J dropped 1 base, with 8 bases sitting between them. The CDR3 is 11 residues long. The CDR3 here is CAGDDNYGYTF. As DNA, the CDR3 is TGTGCCGGAGATGATAACTATGGCTACACCTTC.

CDR3 loop: CASSVPSSGFSYEQYF. The CDR3, as DNA: TGTGCCAGCAGCGTACCCTCTAGCGGGTTCTCCTACGAGCAGTACTTC. The chain recombines TRBV9 with TRBJ2-7; 8 bases fit TRBD2. The CDR3 has 16 amino acids. CDR1 and CDR2 from the germline V gene are SGDLS and YYNGEE. J gave up 0 bases and V 1 base, and 6 bases lay outside the gene matches.

This chain connects TRBV7-3 to TRBJ2-1; the D gene is possibly TRBD1 (6 bases). V shed 5 bases and J shed 5 bases, with 19 bases lying between them. This CDR3 comprises 16 residues. Germline CDR1 reads SGHTA; CDR2 reads FQGTGA. In DNA, the CDR3 is TGTGCCAGCAGCCTAAGCCTTTACAGGGTAGACAATGAGCAGTTCTTC. This gives the protein CASSLSLYRVDNEQFF.

This clone was seen a single time. V and J are TRBV6-4 and TRBJ2-1, with 12 positions matching TRBD2. The germline gives CDR1 MRHNA, CDR2 SNTAGT. The junction had 7 bases not matched to a gene; V was cut back by 4 bases and J by 0 bases. The CDR3 has 18 residues. CDR3 nucleotides: TGTGCCAGCAGTGCCCTAGCGGGGGGGCAGGGCTCCTACAATGAGCAGTTCTTC. Residues: CASSALAGGQGSYNEQFF.

The chain employs TRBV19 and TRBJ2-1; no definite D call. The V and J ends lost 3 bases and 8 bases respectively, with 8 bases between them. The CDR3 loop spans 12 amino acids. Germline CDR1 reads LNHDA; CDR2 reads SQIVND (reference sequence). The CDR3 bases are TGTGCCAGTAGTATGGCAGGCGATGAGCAGTTCTTC. Protein product: CASSMAGDEQFF. The full variable domain, rest sourced from reference TRBV19 and TRBJ2-1, is DGGITQSPKYLFRKEGQNVTLSCEQNLNHDAMYWYRQDPGQGLRLIYYSQIVNDFQKGDIAEGYSVSREKKESFPLTVTSAQKNPTAFYLCASSMAGDEQFFGPGTRLTVL.

This clone was counted a single time. The chain recombines TRBV27 with TRBJ2-1, with 8 bases identical to TRBD2. Unmatched junction bases numbered 5, after V lost 8 bases and J lost 5 bases. This CDR3 has 13 residues. Germline-derived CDR1 and CDR2 are MNHEY and SMNVEV (reference sequence). This CDR3 reads CASGVAGNNEQFF. The CDR3 DNA sequence: TGTGCCAGCGGGGTAGCGGGAAACAATGAGCAGTTCTTC.

V is TRBV2 and J is TRBJ1-4; TRBD1 matches 7 bases. J was trimmed by 5 bases and V by 5 bases; bases with no gene match: 8. The CDR3 covers 15 residues. Germline V CDR1 and CDR2: SNHLY, FYNNEI. The CDR3 spells CASSYQTGINEKLFF. The CDR3, as DNA: TGTGCCAGCAGTTACCAGACAGGGATAAATGAAAAACTGTTTTTT.

This chain joins TRBV27 and TRBJ1-2; TRBD1 matches at 10 bases. The trim removed 7 bases at V and 8 bases at J, leaving 13 bases unmatched. The CDR3 loop spans 15 amino acids. Germline V lookup: CDR1 MNHEY, CDR2 SMNVEV (reference sequence). CDR3 DNA: TGTGCCAGCACTCCGGGGACAGGGGAGTTCGGGGGCTACACCTTC. This sequence encodes CASTPGTGEFGGYTF.

V and J are TRBV25-1 and TRBJ2-7; possible D gene TRBD1, 6 bases. CDR1 and CDR2 from the germline V gene are MGHDK and SYGVNS. CDR3 length: 13 residues. V gave up 2 bases and J gave up 7 bases, with 12 bases separating them. CDR3 DNA: TGTGCCAGCAGTGAAGGACAGTCGGGTGAGCAGTACTTC. Its protein product is CASSEGQSGEQYF.